This TCR beta chain was documented in a study of blood T cell repertoires in COVID-19. Data came from immunoSEQ multiplex PCR; TCRdb stores just in-frame clones and leaves some out. The profile shows 250,000 to 350,000 clones, 85% to 90% of them singletons. Source material: peripheral blood. The clonotype originates from a woman aged 25 to 39 with COVID-19, enrolled during active disease.

Here the CDR3 reads CASSSDRDGEQFF. For the CDR3, the DNA is TGTGCCAGCAGCTCGGACAGGGACGGTGAGCAGTTCTTC. This sequence joins TRBV7-3 and TRBJ2-1, with 8 bases aligning to TRBD1. V lost 4 bases to trimming and J lost 9 bases; unmatched junction nucleotides: 5. The CDR3 is made up of 13 amino acids. Germline CDR1 and CDR2: SGHTA and FQGTGA.